This is a list of T cell receptor beta chains from one sample in a study of blood T cells in healthy people across ages. MiXCR, applied by TCRdb to the 5' RACE reads, yields one record per CDR3 protein. Of more than 1,000,000 distinct CDR3 sequences listed, 20% to 25% were seen once; the top ten hold less than 0.85%. The same data also contributed to another study, on T cells of mothers and their children.

The sample consisted of blood. The receptors stem from a girl aged 2 to 10 in good health. Each CDR3 is given with its conserved first and last residue. Each record gives: J gene, CDR3 length, V gene, clone size, CDR3 protein. Clone size is not always given. Where it is, it says once, few, many or a class for expanded clones.

TRBJ2-1 17 TRBV12-3/TRBV12-4 NA CASSLGASGRADNEQFF
TRBJ2-1 13 TRBV12-3/TRBV12-4 NA CASAPGTYNEQFF
TRBJ2-7 15 TRBV5-1 NA CASSSWTGQTYEQYF
TRBJ1-5 15 TRBV20-1 few CSAGEGGQGGMPQHF
TRBJ1-5 15 TRBV28 few CASIFQGTGNQPQHF
TRBJ2-7 15 TRBV6-1 NA CASSDFDRGLWEQYF
TRBJ2-3 15 TRBV6-5 few CASSYSPLGSDTQYF
TRBJ1-2 13 TRBV12-5 few CASGLGTGKGYTF
NA 11 TRBV29-1 NA CSVVAVYEQYF
TRBJ1-5 16 TRBV3-1 NA CASSHQGPYSNQPQHF
TRBJ2-1 15 TRBV4-3 many CASSQPGQEYNEQFF
TRBJ2-4 18 TRBV10-3 NA CAISARQGLTADKNIQYF
NA 16 TRBV27 NA CASSPLHRVVCDKQFF
TRBJ1-1 13 TRBV5-1 NA CASGGGLETEAFF
TRBJ2-6 15 TRBV6-1 NA CASSREFSGANVLTF
TRBJ2-7 14 TRBV3-1 NA CASSQHPSSYEQYF